One and the same sample provided the 15 T cell receptor beta chains below, sequenced in a study of blood T cell repertoires in COVID-19. Data came from immunoSEQ multiplex PCR; TCRdb stores just in-frame clones and leaves some out. The table lists around 43,000 clones, around 85% of them singletons, with about 31% in the top ten. Sequencing was performed on peripheral blood. These TCRs come from a woman over 75 with acute or convalescent COVID-19.

The chain carries TRBV5-4 and TRBJ2-3, with TRBD2 as a possible D gene (6 bases). The V gene lost 0 bases and the J gene lost 0 bases, with 8 bases spanning the gap. Looked up from germline, CDR1 is SGHNT and CDR2 is YYREEE (reference sequence). The CDR3 sequence is 15 residues long. CDR3 nucleotides: TGTGCCAGCAGCTTGGGGGGGACTAGCACAGATACGCAGTATTTT. This translates into CASSLGGTSTDTQYF.

The CDR3: CAWGAPSGHNEQFF. CDR3 bases: TGTGCCTGGGGGGCCCCTAGCGGGCACAATGAGCAGTTCTTC. The chain joins TRBV30 to TRBJ2-1; 8 positions agree with TRBD2. Trimming took 5 bases from V and 5 from J; bases not matched to a gene: 8. CDR3 size: 14 residues. The germline V gene has CDR1 GTSNPN and CDR2 SVGIG (reference sequence).

This clone appeared a single time. This chain joins TRBV7-2 and TRBJ2-3, with 7 bases lining up with TRBD2. J was trimmed by 4 bases and V by 1 base; bases with no gene match: 2. Germline lookup yields CDR1 SGHTA and CDR2 FQGNSA. The CDR3 covers 14 residues. In DNA, the CDR3 is TGTGCCAGCAGCTTAGGACTAGCCTCAGATACGCAGTATTTT. It codes for CASSLGLASDTQYF.

The DNA for the CDR3 is TGTGCCAGCAGTTACTCGAAAGCTGGGGCATCCTACGAGCAGTACTTC. Its protein is CASSYSKAGASYEQYF. This rearrangement joins TRBV6-5 to TRBJ2-7; possibly TRBD1 for D (5 bases). This CDR3 has 16 residues. Germline V gene lookup returns CDR1 MNHEY and CDR2 SVGAGI. Trimming stripped 0 bases from V and 1 base from J, with 13 bases between.

The J gene is TRBJ2-3, the V gene TRBV21-1; the table's D call of TRBD2 was not tested on the DNA. TRBV21-1 is listed as a pseudogene. The CDR3 contains 13 residues. The DNA of the CDR3 is TGTGCCAGCAGCAAAGAAGGTGAGCGAAGCCCCTATTTT. It specifies CASSKEGERSPYF.

The gene calls are TRBV2 and TRBJ1-4; D possibly corresponds to TRBD1 (6 bases). Trimming cost V 6 bases and J 0 bases, with 11 bases left between them. There are 15 residues in the CDR3. Germline values: CDR1 SNHLY, CDR2 FYNNEI. The CDR3 is CASRRDITTNEKLFF. CDR3 bases: TGTGCCAGCAGACGGGACATTACAACTAATGAAAAACTGTTTTTT.

J is TRBJ2-1 and V is TRBV18; perhaps TRBD2 as D (5 bases). Trimming took off 5 bases at V and 2 bases at J, with 13 bases between the two ends. The CDR3 consists of 15 residues. Germline-derived CDR1 and CDR2 are KGHSH and LQKENI. CDR3 nucleotides: TGTGCCAGCTCATCGGCGAGCGGAGCCTACAATGAGCAGTTCTTC. This codes for CASSSASGAYNEQFF.

The chain combines TRBV27 with TRBJ2-1, with 8 bases lining up with TRBD2. This CDR3 has 15 residues. Germline CDR1 reads MNHEY; CDR2 reads SMNVEV (reference sequence). Unmatched junction bases numbered 9, after V lost 4 bases and J lost 7 bases. CDR3 nucleotides: TGTGCCAGCAGTTCCCTGGGGGCGGGAGGTAATGAGCAGTTCTTC. Translating gives CASSSLGAGGNEQFF.

The chain uses TRBV5-6 and TRBJ2-2; 9 nucleotides line up with TRBD1. The germline V gene encodes CDR1 SGHDT and CDR2 YYEEEE. The V segment lost 7 bases and the J segment 3 bases; nucleotides outside the gene matches: 10. CDR3 length: 16 amino acids. CDR3 amino acids: CASRRPGTGYTGELFF. CDR3 DNA sequence: TGTGCCAGCCGCCGGCCAGGGACAGGGTACACCGGGGAGCTGTTTTTT.

The genes are TRBV27 and TRBJ2-3; 8 bases align to TRBD2. The junction had 4 bases not matched to a gene; V was cut back by 3 bases and J by 5 bases. This CDR3 region has 14 residues. CDR1 is MNHEY and CDR2 is SMNVEV in the germline V gene (reference sequence). The CDR3 nucleotides read TGTGCCAGCAGTTTTGGACTAGCCGGAGATACGCAGTATTTT. Residues: CASSFGLAGDTQYF.

This chain uses TRBV7-6 with TRBJ1-4, with 7 positions matching TRBD1. The CDR3 runs to 16 residues. V lost 1 base and J lost 8; bases outside the gene matches: 10. Germline CDR1 reads SGHVS; CDR2 reads FNYEAQ. CDR3 amino acids: CASSLEDRGGGEKLFF. The CDR3 nucleotides read TGTGCCAGCAGCTTAGAAGACAGAGGGGGCGGGGAAAAACTGTTTTTT.

CDR3 amino acids: CAWSASWVAGTYEQYF. The CDR3 DNA reads TGTGCCTGGAGTGCTTCCTGGGTAGCGGGAACCTACGAGCAGTACTTC. The V gene is TRBV30, the J gene TRBJ2-7; 8 nucleotides agree with TRBD2. From germline, CDR1 is GTSNPN and CDR2 SVGIG (reference sequence). The CDR3 length is 16 residues. V gave up 1 base and J gave up 2 bases; unmatched junction bases: 10.

This chain uses TRBV30 with TRBJ1-1; no definite D call. The CDR3 runs 13 residues. V was pared by 0 bases and J by 5 bases, with 10 bases between. From germline, CDR1 is GTSNPN and CDR2 SVGIG (reference sequence). DNA of the CDR3: TGTGCCTGGAGTGTAAGTGGGCTGACTGAAGCTTTCTTT. It encodes CAWSVSGLTEAFF.

This chain links TRBV7-9 with TRBJ2-2; D perhaps matches TRBD2 (6 bases). Trimming cost V 5 bases and J 0 bases, with 13 bases left between them. This CDR3 has 16 residues. From germline, CDR1 is SEHNR and CDR2 FQNEAQ (reference sequence). Written as DNA, the CDR3 is TGTGCCAGCAGCCTGTCTGGGGGGACGAACACCGGGGAGCTGTTTTTT. Its translation is CASSLSGGTNTGELFF.

The rearrangement joins TRBV19 to TRBJ1-5; 7 bases agree with TRBD1. CDR1 and CDR2 (germline): LNHDA, SQIVND (reference sequence). The CDR3 is made up of 18 amino acids. The J segment lost 0 bases and the V segment lost 3 bases, leaving 11 bases of the junction unmatched. In DNA form, the CDR3 reads TGTGCCAGTAGTATCCGGAACACAGGGGTTTATAGCAATCAGCCCCAGCATTTT. Amino acids: CASSIRNTGVYSNQPQHF.